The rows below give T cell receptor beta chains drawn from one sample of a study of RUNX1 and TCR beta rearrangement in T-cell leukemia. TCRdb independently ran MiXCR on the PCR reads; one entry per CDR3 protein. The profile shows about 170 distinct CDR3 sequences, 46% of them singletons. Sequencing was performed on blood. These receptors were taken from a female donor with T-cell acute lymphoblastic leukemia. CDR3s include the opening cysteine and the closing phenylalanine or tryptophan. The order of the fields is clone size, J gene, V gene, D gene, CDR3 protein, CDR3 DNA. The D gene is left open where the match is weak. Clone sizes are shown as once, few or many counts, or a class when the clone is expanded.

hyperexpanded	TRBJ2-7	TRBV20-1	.	CSATPTYEQYF	TGCAGTGCTACACCAACCTACGAGCAGTACTTC